The rows below give T cell receptor beta chains drawn from one sample of a study of cytomegalovirus exposure and HLA in healthy donors. Data came from immunoSEQ multiplex PCR; TCRdb stores just in-frame clones and leaves some out. The profile shows about 160,000 clones, about three quarters of them singletons. The sample comprised PBMCs. All receptors derive from a woman in her thirties or forties in good health and CMV-seropositive. The CDR3 runs from the conserved cysteine through the conserved F or W. The order of the fields is V gene, D gene, clone size, J gene, CDR3 protein, CDR3 DNA. D genes are given only for firm matches. Size values are once, few and many counts, or a class for expanded clones, and some rows have none.

>TRBV7-9|TRBD2|.|TRBJ2-1
CASSFSGKTGEQFF
TGTGCCAGCAGCTTTAGCGGGAAGACGGGGGAGCAGTTCTTC
>TRBV7-9|.|.|TRBJ2-1
CSSSLTDEQFF
TGTTCCAGCAGCTTAACGGATGAGCAGTTCTTC
>TRBV5-1|.|.|TRBJ1-1
CASSLVAGGNTEAFF
TGCGCCAGCAGCTTGGTAGCAGGAGGGAACACTGAAGCTTTCTTT
>TRBV29-1|TRBD1|.|TRBJ1-2
CSVELRGSNGYTF
TGCAGCGTTGAACTCAGGGGGAGTAATGGCTACACCTTC
>TRBV2|.|.|TRBJ1-2
CASTNRINYGYTF
TGTGCCAGCACAAACAGGATTAACTATGGCTACACCTTC
>TRBV18|TRBD2|few|TRBJ2-7
CASSPTLADYEQYF
TGTGCCAGCTCACCAACCCTAGCGGATTACGAGCAGTACTTC
>TRBV9|.|.|TRBJ2-1
CASSVNLWNEQFF
TGTGCCAGCAGCGTTAATCTATGGAATGAGCAGTTCTTC
>TRBV5-6|.|.|TRBJ2-2
CASSLVFWTEGTGELFF
TGTGCCAGCAGCTTAGTATTCTGGACGGAGGGGACCGGGGAGCTGTTTTTT
>TRBV27|.|.|TRBJ1-6
CASSLFSSGSRGYNSPLHF
TGTGCCAGCAGTTTATTCAGCTCGGGTTCACGGGGTTATAATTCACCCCTCCACTTT
>TRBV7-9|.|.|TRBJ1-1
CASSLVPPDTGEKAFF
TGTGCCAGCAGCTTAGTACCACCGGACACGGGCGAGAAAGCTTTCTTT
>TRBV7-9|.|.|TRBJ1-6
CASSLAGTIGSPLHF
TGTGCCAGCAGCTTGGCCGGGACAATAGGATCACCCCTCCACTTT
>TRBV2|.|.|TRBJ1-4
CASGPGGSASNEKLFF
TGTGCCAGCGGTCCGGGAGGGTCGGCATCTAATGAAAAACTGTTTTTT
>TRBV7-2|.|.|TRBJ1-2
CASSLRVPNPYGYTF
TGTGCCAGCAGCCTCCGGGTCCCTAACCCCTATGGCTACACCTTC
>TRBV7-9|.|.|TRBJ1-1
CASSLDPPGGGHTEAFF
TGTGCCAGCAGCTTAGATCCCCCGGGCGGGGGACATACTGAAGCTTTCTTT
>TRBV19|.|.|TRBJ2-3
CASSINAGATDTQYF
TGTGCCAGTAGTATAAACGCGGGGGCCACAGATACGCAGTATTTT
>TRBV30|TRBD1|.|TRBJ1-2
CAWSVAKTGRLSYGYTF
TGTGCCTGGAGTGTAGCTAAGACAGGGAGGCTTTCGTATGGCTACACCTTC
>TRBV18|.|.|TRBJ2-6
CASSSLGDPGANVLTF
TGTGCCAGCTCATCCCTCGGAGATCCTGGGGCCAACGTCCTGACTTTC
>TRBV30|TRBD1|.|TRBJ2-7
CAWSRQGAEDEQYF
TGTGCCTGGAGTAGACAGGGGGCAGAGGACGAGCAGTACTTC
>TRBV30|.|.|TRBJ1-6
CAWSVTPGAALHF
TGTGCCTGGAGTGTAACCCCAGGGGCGGCCCTCCACTTT
>TRBV4-2|.|many|TRBJ1-1
CASSQDAGGATEAFF
TGTGCCAGCAGCCAAGATGCCGGAGGGGCCACTGAAGCTTTCTTT
>TRBV30|TRBD2|few|TRBJ2-1
CAWSAGLAGRKEQFF
TGTGCCTGGAGTGCGGGACTAGCGGGGCGAAAGGAGCAGTTCTTC
>TRBV11-3|.|.|TRBJ1-5
CASSLGPLFCNQPQHF
TGTGCCAGCAGCTTGGGGCCCCTTTTTTGCAATCAGCCCCAGCATTTT
>TRBV11-3|TRBD1|.|TRBJ2-7
CASSLGNRQGSSYEQYF
TGTGCCAGCAGCTTAGGGAACCGACAGGGTAGCTCCTACGAGCAGTACTTC
>TRBV7-9|.|.|TRBJ1-1
CASSLGKVPGGTEAFF
TGTGCCAGCAGCTTAGGCAAGGTACCCGGAGGCACTGAAGCTTTCTTT
>TRBV4-3|.|.|TRBJ1-5
CASSQRLPPNNQPQHF
TGCGCCAGCAGCCAACGACTCCCCCCGAACAATCAGCCCCAGCATTTT
>TRBV7-9|TRBD2|.|TRBJ2-7
CASSGGGRARYEQYF
TGTGCCAGCAGCGGCGGGGGTCGGGCTCGGTACGAGCAGTACTTC
>TRBV25-1|TRBD1|.|TRBJ1-6
CASSEPGGLSPLHF
TGTGCCAGCAGTGAACCAGGGGGCCTTTCACCCCTCCACTTT
>TRBV30|.|.|TRBJ2-5
CAWSVSPAEETQYF
TGTGCCTGGAGTGTAAGTCCAGCGGAAGAGACCCAGTACTTC
>TRBV5-1|TRBD2|few|TRBJ2-3
CASSPGTSGRSTDTQYF
TGCGCCAGCAGCCCTGGGACTAGCGGGAGGTCTACAGATACGCAGTATTTT
>TRBV11-2|.|.|TRBJ1-2
CASSLLGGGAYYGYTF
TGTGCCAGCAGCTTACTTGGGGGGGGCGCATACTATGGCTACACCTTC
>TRBV6-6|TRBD1|.|TRBJ1-2
CASTQGRGVGYTF
TGTGCCAGCACCCAAGGCAGGGGGGTTGGCTACACCTTC
>TRBV19|.|.|TRBJ1-1
CASSTRRGINTEAFF
TGTGCCAGTAGCACAAGGCGGGGTATAAACACTGAAGCTTTCTTT
>TRBV6-1|.|.|TRBJ2-7
CASNRDQGLSYEQYF
TGTGCCAGCAACAGGGACCAGGGCCTCTCCTACGAGCAGTACTTC
>TRBV4-3|TRBD2|few|TRBJ2-7
CASSYLAGADEQYF
TGCGCCAGCAGCTACCTAGCGGGGGCTGACGAGCAGTACTTC
>TRBV18|.|.|TRBJ1-2
CASSPPGGTYGYTF
TGTGCCAGCTCACCCCCCGGGGGGACCTATGGCTACACCTTC
>TRBV10-3|.|.|TRBJ2-7
CAISVSGYYEQYF
TGTGCCATCAGTGTCTCAGGGTACTACGAGCAGTACTTC
>TRBV5-6|.|few|TRBJ1-2
CASRMMTGGYTF
TGTGCCAGCAGGATGATGACAGGTGGCTACACCTTC
>TRBV6-1|TRBD1|.|TRBJ1-5
CASIEGASNQPQHF
TGTGCCAGCATTGAGGGGGCGAGCAATCAGCCCCAGCATTTT
>TRBV9|.|once|TRBJ1-2
CASSVGRQMNYGYTF
TGTGCCAGCAGCGTAGGGAGACAGATGAACTATGGCTACACCTTC
>TRBV7-2|.|once|TRBJ2-7
CASSFGHLYEQYF
TGTGCCAGCAGCTTCGGACATCTCTACGAGCAGTACTTC
>TRBV10-1|TRBD2|once|TRBJ2-3
CASSGSGLGDTQYF
TGCGCCAGCAGTGGTAGCGGGCTAGGGGATACGCAGTATTTT
>TRBV6-1|.|.|TRBJ2-5
CASSEEGGLQETQYF
TGTGCCAGCAGTGAGGAGGGCGGACTCCAAGAGACCCAGTACTTC
>TRBV4-2|TRBD1|.|TRBJ1-1
CASSQAGATGWAFF
TGTGCCAGCAGCCAAGCGGGGGCGACAGGGTGGGCTTTCTTT
>TRBV5-1|.|.|TRBJ1-1
CASSLEAATNTEAFF
TGCGCCAGCAGCTTGGAGGCGGCCACCAACACTGAAGCTTTCTTT
>TRBV5-4|.|.|TRBJ1-2
CASSPGRGEGGYTF
TGTGCCAGCAGCCCCGGGAGGGGAGAAGGCGGCTACACCTTC
>TRBV19|TRBD1|.|TRBJ1-5
CASRDREGSYSNQPQHF
TGTGCCAGTAGGGACAGGGAGGGTTCCTATAGCAATCAGCCCCAGCATTTT
>TRBV5-1|TRBD2|few|TRBJ2-1
CASSLLTGGNNEQFF
TGCGCCAGCAGCTTGTTGACGGGAGGAAACAATGAGCAGTTCTTC
>TRBV5-1|.|.|TRBJ2-5
CASSALETQYF
TGCGCCAGCAGCGCGCTAGAGACCCAGTACTTC
>TRBV6-5|.|.|TRBJ1-5
CASSYSAGRRQPQHF
TGTGCCAGCAGTTACTCAGCAGGGAGGAGGCAGCCCCAGCATTTT
>TRBV7-2|TRBD2|.|TRBJ2-1
CASSLGTSGSLEQFF
TGTGCCAGCAGCTTAGGGACTAGCGGGAGCCTCGAGCAGTTCTTC
>TRBV5-1|TRBD2|once|TRBJ2-7
CASSLTSGGPYEQYF
TGCGCCAGCAGCTTGACTAGCGGGGGACCTTACGAGCAGTACTTC
>TRBV6-5|TRBD1|.|TRBJ1-5
CASSFTGGSSNQPQHF
TGTGCCAGCAGTTTCACAGGGGGTTCGTCAAATCAGCCCCAGCATTTT
>TRBV5-4|.|.|TRBJ1-6
CASSVSGTSNSPLHF
TGTGCCAGCAGCGTCTCCGGGACAAGCAATTCACCCCTCCACTTT
>TRBV6-5|TRBD1|.|TRBJ2-7
CASSYGQGVSYEQYF
TGTGCCAGCAGTTACGGACAGGGGGTATCTTACGAGCAGTACTTC
>TRBV9|TRBD1|.|TRBJ1-2
CASSEGQNYGYTF
TGTGCCAGCAGCGAGGGACAGAACTATGGCTACACCTTC
>TRBV6-5|TRBD1|.|TRBJ2-1
CASSYSTGGIEQFF
TGTGCCAGCAGTTACTCGACAGGGGGCATTGAGCAGTTCTTC
>TRBV6-5|TRBD1|.|TRBJ2-5
CASSTGGRETQYF
TGTGCCAGCAGTACAGGGGGCCGGGAGACCCAGTACTTC